This passage covers 27 T cell receptor beta chains from one sample sequenced in a study of CD8 T cells in Susac syndrome. Random hexamers primed reverse transcription of about 0.45 to 1 ug RNA. TCRdb passed the immunoSEQ multiplex PCR reads through MiXCR, listing each CDR3 protein once. The table includes some 150,000 distinct CDR3 sequences, approximately 95% detected once. The sequenced sample consisted of CD4+ T cells from PBMCs. These receptors originate from a human donor with Susac syndrome.

This clonotype was seen just once. The V gene is TRBV12-3 or TRBV12-4, the J gene TRBJ1-1; unclear D gene. With 5 bases removed from V and 2 bases from J, the gap between germline ends came to 12 bases. The CDR3 spans 14 residues. CDR3 DNA: TGTGCCAGCAGTCCTCTAGGCTTCAACACTGAAGCTTTCTTT. Translated: CASSPLGFNTEAFF.

This chain uses TRBV6-1 with TRBJ2-7; 12 bases map to TRBD2. The CDR3 is made up of 17 amino acids. J lost 0 bases, V lost 6 bases, and 9 bases had no gene match. CDR1 and CDR2 (germline): MNHNS, SASEGT. CDR3 region: CASSQGLAGRPSYEQYF. The DNA for the CDR3 is TGTGCCAGCAGCCAAGGACTAGCGGGGCGCCCCTCCTACGAGCAGTACTTC.

The chain uses TRBV20-1 and TRBJ1-1; D is undetermined. The CDR3 is 11 amino acids. The germline CDR1 and CDR2 sequences are DFQATT and SNEGSKA (reference sequence). Trimming removed 5 bases at V and 5 bases at J, with 9 bases between. The CDR3 loop is CSALRETEAFF. DNA of the CDR3: TGCAGTGCTCTCCGGGAGACTGAAGCTTTCTTT.

The chain couples TRBV11-2 to TRBJ2-5; D not certain. The CDR3 is 13 amino acids. Per germline, CDR1 SGHAT and CDR2 FQNNGV. The germline V and J ends were trimmed by 3 bases and 2 bases, with 7 bases remaining between them. CDR3 DNA sequence: TGTGCCAGCAGCTTCCAGCATCAAGAGACCCAGTACTTC. It translates to CASSFQHQETQYF.

The CDR3 coding sequence is TGTGCCAGCAGTGACGGGACCGACACTGAAGCTTTCTTT. Translating it yields CASSDGTDTEAFF. The chain employs TRBV2 and TRBJ1-1, with D possibly TRBD1 on 5 matching bases. V was cut by 3 bases and J by 3 bases, with 8 bases left in between. The germline V gene encodes CDR1 SNHLY and CDR2 FYNNEI. The CDR3 extends over 13 amino acids.

The chain joins TRBV24-1 to TRBJ2-3; 7 bases line up with TRBD1. The CDR3 runs 14 residues. Germline CDR1 KGHDR, CDR2 SFDVKD. With 7 bases clipped from V and 2 bases from J, the junction kept 5 bases outside the gene matches. CDR3 region: CATRGGQYTDTQYF. The CDR3 DNA reads TGTGCCACCAGAGGGGGACAGTACACAGATACGCAGTATTTT.

The rearrangement joins TRBV29-1 to TRBJ2-5, with D perhaps TRBD1 (6 bases). This CDR3 contains 11 residues. Germline assignment: CDR1 SQVTM and CDR2 ANQGSEA. With 5 bases removed from V and 5 bases from J, the gap between germline ends came to 9 bases. The chain's CDR3 is CSVTGRETQYF. CDR3 coding DNA: TGCAGCGTTACAGGGCGGGAGACCCAGTACTTC.

The chain is built from TRBV12-3 or TRBV12-4 and TRBJ2-1, with 13 bases identical to TRBD2. The CDR3 is 15 residues long. The J segment lost 15 bases and the V segment lost 5 bases, leaving 13 bases of the junction unmatched. This chain's CDR3 is CASSPPGLAGPPGFF. Written as DNA, the CDR3 is TGTGCCAGCAGTCCACCGGGACTAGCGGGGCCCCCAGGGTTCTTC.

The chain has TRBV19 and TRBJ2-3, with D possibly TRBD1 on 5 matching bases. The CDR3 covers 12 residues. Per germline, CDR1 LNHDA and CDR2 SQIVND (reference sequence). Trimming took off 10 bases at V and 3 bases at J, with 11 bases between the two ends. CDR3 region: CATADKTDTQYF. CDR3 coding DNA: TGTGCCACCGCGGACAAAACAGATACGCAGTATTTT. Full variable domain (remainder filled in from reference TRBV19 and TRBJ2-3): DGGITQSPKYLFRKEGQNVTLSCEQNLNHDAMYWYRQDPGQGLRLIYYSQIVNDFQKGDIAEGYSVSREKKESFPLTVTSAQKNPTAFYLCATADKTDTQYFGPGTRLTVL.

V and J are TRBV29-1 and TRBJ1-1; a weak D match, TRBD1 (6 bases). This CDR3 is 14 amino acids long. V lost 5 bases, J lost 0 bases, and 13 bases lay in between. Per germline, CDR1 SQVTM and CDR2 ANQGSEA. CDR3 nucleotides: TGCAGCGTTAGGAGGACAGCAATGAACACTGAAGCTTTCTTT. Protein sequence: CSVRRTAMNTEAFF. Filled out from reference TRBV29-1 and TRBJ1-1, the complete variable domain reads SAVISQKPSRDICQRGTSLTIQCQVDSQVTMMFWYRQQPGQSLTLIATANQGSEATYESGFVIDKFPISRPNLTFSTLTVSNMSPEDSSIYLCSVRRTAMNTEAFFGQGTRLTVV.

The chain couples TRBV20-1 to TRBJ1-1; D not certain. CDR3 length: 10 residues. In germline, CDR1 is DFQATT, CDR2 SNEGSKA (reference sequence). V lost 5 bases and J lost 8, with 9 bases in between. The CDR3 region is CSAPRVEAFF. DNA for the CDR3: TGCAGTGCTCCCCGGGTGGAAGCTTTCTTT.

This chain connects TRBV9 to TRBJ1-4; no reliable D call. The germline V gene encodes CDR1 SGDLS and CDR2 YYNGEE. The V end was cut by 0 bases, the J end by 1 base, with 13 bases between. The CDR3 runs to 17 residues. The chain's CDR3 is CASSVGMVAGTNEKLFF. For the CDR3, the DNA is TGTGCCAGCAGCGTAGGGATGGTTGCCGGAACTAATGAAAAACTGTTTTTT.

The CDR3 loop reads CASTPGKGSNQPQHF. Here the CDR3 DNA reads TGTGCCAGTACCCCAGGGAAGGGCAGCAATCAGCCCCAGCATTTT. This chain uses TRBV19 with TRBJ1-5, with D maybe TRBD1 (5 bases). Deletions cut 7 bases from V and 1 base from J, with 14 bases between. Germline CDR1 and CDR2: LNHDA and SQIVND (reference sequence). CDR3 length: 15 amino acids.

The genes are TRBV7-8 and TRBJ1-3, with TRBD1 as a possible D gene (5 bases). This CDR3 comprises 14 residues. Germline loops: CDR1 SGHVS, CDR2 FQNEAQ. Trimming shortened V by 4 bases and J by 0 bases, and 7 bases separated the two germline ends. The CDR3 protein is CASSSDTSGNTIYF. Here the CDR3 DNA reads TGTGCCAGCAGCTCGGACACCTCTGGAAACACCATATATTTT.

V usage is TRBV20-1 and J usage is TRBJ1-6, with D unresolved. The CDR3 sequence is 14 residues long. Between the trimmed V and J ends, which lost 4 bases and 4 bases, there was a span of 11 bases. Germline lookup yields CDR1 DFQATT and CDR2 SNEGSKA (reference sequence). CDR3 DNA: TGCAGTGCTAAACTCGGACTTTATAATTCACCCCTCCACTTT. Amino acid sequence: CSAKLGLYNSPLHF.

The chain employs TRBV7-8 and TRBJ1-4, with a possible D match to TRBD1 (5 bases). This CDR3 contains 14 residues. V was trimmed by 1 base and J by 7 bases, leaving 10 bases between them. Germline values: CDR1 SGHVS, CDR2 FQNEAQ. CDR3 sequence reads: CASSLGNGGEKLFF. In nucleotides, the CDR3 is TGTGCCAGCAGCTTAGGGAACGGGGGTGAAAAACTGTTTTTT.

This clonotype was seen once. V gene TRBV15 combines with J gene TRBJ2-7; D possibly corresponds to TRBD1 (5 bases). Trimming shortened V by 1 base and J by 5 bases, and 15 bases separated the two germline ends. Germline V gene lookup returns CDR1 LNHNV and CDR2 YYDKDF (reference sequence). CDR3 length equals 15 residues. The CDR3 nucleotides are TGTGCCACCAGCAGAGCTCCAGGGATAAACGACGAGCAGTACTTC. Translation: CATSRAPGINDEQYF.

The chain couples TRBV3-1 to TRBJ2-2; D is possibly TRBD2 (5 bases). From germline, CDR1 is LGHDT and CDR2 YNNKEL (reference sequence). CDR3 size: 14 residues. Trimming pared 3 bases from V and 1 base from J, leaving 6 bases between. The CDR3 DNA follows: TGTGCCAGCAGCCATCGGGGGAACACCGGGGAGCTGTTTTTT. Protein sequence: CASSHRGNTGELFF.

This chain connects TRBV29-1 to TRBJ1-2; D unclear. Germline assignment: CDR1 SQVTM and CDR2 ANQGSEA. V was cut by 6 bases and J by 3 bases, with 11 bases left in between. This CDR3 spans 12 amino acids. CDR3 sequence reads: CSVKDPHYGYTF. The CDR3 DNA is TGCAGCGTGAAGGACCCCCACTATGGCTACACCTTC.

The rearrangement links TRBV29-1 to TRBJ1-4, with TRBD1 matching over 7 bases. Germline loops: CDR1 SQVTM, CDR2 ANQGSEA. Unmatched junction bases numbered 5, after V lost 4 bases and J lost 6 bases. This CDR3 spans 13 amino acids. CDR3: CSVAVRGDEKLFF. CDR3 DNA: TGCAGCGTTGCGGTCAGGGGGGATGAAAAACTGTTTTTT.

This clonotype came up once. The chain combines TRBV20-1 with TRBJ1-5; perhaps TRBD1 as D (6 bases). The CDR3 runs 18 residues. Germline CDR1 is DFQATT and CDR2 is SNEGSKA (reference sequence). V was pared by 6 bases and J by 0 bases, with 24 bases between. The DNA for the CDR3 is TGCAGTGCCCATACACAGGGTTCGTTTGGATATAGCAATCAGCCCCAGCATTTT. It is translated as CSAHTQGSFGYSNQPQHF.

This clonotype was seen a few times. The chain uses TRBV12-3 or TRBV12-4 and TRBJ2-3; 9 bases align to TRBD2. V lost 1 base and J lost 4; bases outside the gene matches: 0. This CDR3 comprises 14 residues. CDR3 in DNA: TGTGCCAGCAGTTTAGGCGGGGGGGCAGATACGCAGTATTTT. The encoded protein is CASSLGGGADTQYF.

The chain employs TRBV2 and TRBJ1-5, with 8 bases that match TRBD1. Germline lookup yields CDR1 SNHLY and CDR2 FYNNEI. The CDR3 has 15 residues. Germline trimming cut 6 bases from V and 4 bases from J; bases unmatched to any gene: 8. CDR3 sequence: CASRSDRGGNQPQHF. The CDR3 coding sequence is TGTGCCAGCAGGTCCGACAGGGGTGGGAATCAGCCCCAGCATTTT.

V usage is TRBV7-3 and J usage is TRBJ2-1; tentatively, D is TRBD1 or TRBD2 (5 bases each). The V gene's germline CDR1 is SGHTA and CDR2 FQGTGA. Trimming left V 5 bases short and J 5 bases short, with 16 bases between. The length of the CDR3 is 15 residues. CDR3 in DNA: TGTGCCAGCAGCCCAAGCGGACAAGAACACAATGAGCAGTTCTTC. Amino acids: CASSPSGQEHNEQFF. The variable domain in full, completed from reference TRBV7-3 and TRBJ2-1, reads GAGVSQTPSNKVTEKGKYVELRCDPISGHTALYWYRQSLGQGPEFLIYFQGTGAADDSGLPNDRFFAVRPEGSVSTLKIQRTERGDSAVYLCASSPSGQEHNEQFFGPGTRLTVL.

V and J are TRBV20-1 and TRBJ2-4; possible D gene TRBD2, 6 bases. The CDR3 extends over 13 amino acids. The V gene's germline CDR1 is DFQATT and CDR2 SNEGSKA (reference sequence). The CDR3 region has the DNA TGCAGCCGCCGGGGAGGCCGGGACGGCATTCAGTACTTC. It specifies CSRRGGRDGIQYF.

This chain uses TRBV29-1 with TRBJ2-7; D may be TRBD1 or TRBD2 (5 bases each). The CDR3 contains 14 residues. The germline gives CDR1 SQVTM, CDR2 ANQGSEA. The V end was cut by 7 bases, the J end by 3 bases, with 19 bases between. CDR3 amino acids: CSATPGADRYEQYF. CDR3 in DNA: TGCAGCGCCACCCCCGGGGCAGACCGCTACGAGCAGTACTTC.

In this sample, this clonotype turned up once. The chain uses TRBV27 and TRBJ2-5, with D tentatively TRBD1 (6 bases). The V end was cut by 7 bases, the J end by 1 base, with 16 bases between. CDR3 length: 15 amino acids. Germline V gene sequence: CDR1 MNHEY, CDR2 SMNVEV (reference sequence). Here the CDR3 DNA reads TGTGCCAGCAACCCGGGACACCCGTTCCAAGAGACCCAGTACTTC. Amino acid sequence: CASNPGHPFQETQYF.